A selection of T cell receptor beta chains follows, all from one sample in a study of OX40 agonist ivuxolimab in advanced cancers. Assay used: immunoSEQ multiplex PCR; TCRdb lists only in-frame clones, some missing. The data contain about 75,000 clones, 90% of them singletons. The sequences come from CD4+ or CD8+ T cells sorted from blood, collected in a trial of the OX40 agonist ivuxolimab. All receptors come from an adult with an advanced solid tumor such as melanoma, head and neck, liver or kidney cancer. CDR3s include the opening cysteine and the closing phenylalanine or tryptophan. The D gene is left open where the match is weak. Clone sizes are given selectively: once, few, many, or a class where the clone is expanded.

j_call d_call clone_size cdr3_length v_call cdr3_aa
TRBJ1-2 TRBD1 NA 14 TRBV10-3 CAISEQGQSVFRTF
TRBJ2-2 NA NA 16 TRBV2 CASSGEDALNTGELFF
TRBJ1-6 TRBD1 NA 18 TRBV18 CASSPTARAGTGTLPLHF
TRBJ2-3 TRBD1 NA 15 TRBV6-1 CASSEGTGNTDTQYF
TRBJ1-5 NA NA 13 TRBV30 CAWSVTSPQPQHF
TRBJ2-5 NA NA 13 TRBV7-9 CASSFGLQETQYF
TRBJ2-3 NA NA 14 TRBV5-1 CASSLDGASDTQYF
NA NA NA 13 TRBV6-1 CASSGDHSYEQYF
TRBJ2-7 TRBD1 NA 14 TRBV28 CAIKRQGGPDEQYF
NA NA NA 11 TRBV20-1 CSGRNSYEQYF
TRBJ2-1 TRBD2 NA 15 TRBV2 CASTISGGSYNEQFF
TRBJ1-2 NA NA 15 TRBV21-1 CASSKGDRLGYGYTF
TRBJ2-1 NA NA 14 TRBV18 CASSLMDPADEQFF
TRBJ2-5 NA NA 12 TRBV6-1 CASSVGGETQYF
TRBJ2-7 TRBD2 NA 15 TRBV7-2 CASSPRTSGNYEQYF
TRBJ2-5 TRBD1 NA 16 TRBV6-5 CASSSAGTGAEETQYF
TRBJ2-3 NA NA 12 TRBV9 CASKSFTDTQYF
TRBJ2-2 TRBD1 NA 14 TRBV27 CASSRDRIAGELFF
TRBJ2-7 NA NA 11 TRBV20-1 CSARRLPEQYF
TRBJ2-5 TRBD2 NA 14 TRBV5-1 CASSLRGVQETQYF
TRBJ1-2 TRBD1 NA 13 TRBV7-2 CASSEGQNYGYTF
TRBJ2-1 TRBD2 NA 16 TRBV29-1 CSVAGSGGAMVDEQFF
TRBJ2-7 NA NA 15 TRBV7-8 CASSLQRREVYEQYF
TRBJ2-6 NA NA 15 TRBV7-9 CASSLFSTGANVLTF
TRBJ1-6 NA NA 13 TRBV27 CASSWGGNSPLHF
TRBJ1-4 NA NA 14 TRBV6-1 CASRGIWVNEKLFF
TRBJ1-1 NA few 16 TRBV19 CASNHPRAAMNTEAFF
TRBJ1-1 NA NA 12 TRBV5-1 CASSEPEGQAFF
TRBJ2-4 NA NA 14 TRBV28 CASSLIDRQNIQYF
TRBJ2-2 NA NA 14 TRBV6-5 CASSRPGGAGELFF
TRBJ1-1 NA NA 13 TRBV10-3 CAISGGMNTEAFF
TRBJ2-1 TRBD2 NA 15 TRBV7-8 CASSQSGGAYNEQFF
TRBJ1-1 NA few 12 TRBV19 CASSRQESEAFF
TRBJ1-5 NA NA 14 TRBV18 CASSSSGGNQPQHF
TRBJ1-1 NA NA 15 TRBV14 CASSQGGGLNTEAFF
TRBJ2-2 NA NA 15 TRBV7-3 CASTAGGEGTGELFF
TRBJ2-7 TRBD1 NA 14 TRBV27 CASRAPGTGTEQYF
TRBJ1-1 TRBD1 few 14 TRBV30 CAWTATQQGAGAFF
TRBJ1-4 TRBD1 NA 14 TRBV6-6 CASSPDRVSEKLFF
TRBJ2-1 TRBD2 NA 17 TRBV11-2 CASSFPTSGSVYNEQFF
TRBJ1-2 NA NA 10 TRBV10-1 CASFRVGYTF
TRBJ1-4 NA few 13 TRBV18 CASSPRHGEKLFF
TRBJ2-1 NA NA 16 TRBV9 CASSPYIAVPYNEQFF
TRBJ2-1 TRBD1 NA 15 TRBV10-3 CAISGGDRVLNEQFF
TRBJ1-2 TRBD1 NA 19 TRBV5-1 CASSLVPTGGREGNYGYTF
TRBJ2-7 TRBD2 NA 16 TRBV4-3 CASSQYSGPSSYEQYF
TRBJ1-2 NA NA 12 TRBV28 CASVSVNYGYTF
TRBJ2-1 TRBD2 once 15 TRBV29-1 CSLHSGLAGYNEQFF